The rows below give T cell receptor beta chains drawn from one sample of a study of spatial heterogeneity in lung cancer. TCRdb reanalysed the 5' RACE reads using MiXCR and keeps one entry per CDR3 protein. This sample carries about 92,000 distinct CDR3 sequences, about an eighth of them seen once, and the ten largest clones take more than 40%. The sample was PBMCs, taken at surgery. The receptors come from a male donor with early-stage non-small cell lung cancer. The CDR3 runs from the conserved cysteine through the conserved F or W. Each record gives: V gene, CDR3 length, clone size, J gene, D gene, CDR3 protein, CDR3 DNA. D genes are given only for firm matches. Rows give clone size only sometimes, using once, few, many, or a class for an expanded clone.

V gene: TRBV12-3/TRBV12-4
CDR3 length: 17
clone size: -
J gene: TRBJ2-2
D gene: -
CDR3 protein: CASSPDRGSVDTGELFF
CDR3 DNA: TGTGCCAGCAGTCCCGACCGGGGATCGGTCGACACCGGGGAGCTGTTTTTT

V gene: TRBV12-3/TRBV12-4
CDR3 length: 16
clone size: many
J gene: TRBJ2-2
D gene: -
CDR3 protein: CASSFGSLPRAGELFF
CDR3 DNA: TGTGCCAGCAGTTTCGGTTCCCTACCACGGGCCGGGGAGCTGTTTTTT

V gene: TRBV12-3/TRBV12-4
CDR3 length: 13
clone size: -
J gene: TRBJ1-5
D gene: -
CDR3 protein: CASSWEGGRPQHF
CDR3 DNA: TGTGCCAGCAGTTGGGAAGGGGGGAGGCCCCAGCATTTT

V gene: TRBV28
CDR3 length: 16
clone size: few
J gene: TRBJ2-3
D gene: TRBD2
CDR3 protein: CATRGPSGRAGDTQYF
CDR3 DNA: TGTGCCACCCGCGGCCCTAGCGGGAGGGCAGGGGATACGCAGTATTTT

V gene: TRBV7-8
CDR3 length: 14
clone size: many
J gene: TRBJ1-1
D gene: -
CDR3 protein: CASSLVLGSTEAFF
CDR3 DNA: TGTGCCAGCAGCTTAGTGTTGGGGAGCACTGAAGCTTTCTTT

V gene: TRBV20-1
CDR3 length: 16
clone size: few
J gene: TRBJ2-3
D gene: -
CDR3 protein: CSARDPKQMGSDTQYF
CDR3 DNA: TGCAGTGCTAGAGACCCGAAACAAATGGGGTCAGATACGCAGTATTTT

V gene: TRBV6-2/TRBV6-3
CDR3 length: 13
clone size: -
J gene: TRBJ2-1
D gene: -
CDR3 protein: CASTWTVYNEQFF
CDR3 DNA: TGTGCCAGCACTTGGACCGTCTACAATGAGCAGTTCTTC

V gene: TRBV9
CDR3 length: 15
clone size: -
J gene: TRBJ1-5
D gene: -
CDR3 protein: CASSPGGNSNQPQHF
CDR3 DNA: TGTGCCAGCAGCCCGGGGGGAAATAGCAATCAGCCCCAGCATTTT

V gene: TRBV6-2/TRBV6-3
CDR3 length: 16
clone size: -
J gene: TRBJ2-3
D gene: -
CDR3 protein: CASSYQPLLSTDTQYF
CDR3 DNA: TGTGCCAGCAGTTACCAACCTCTGTTATCCACAGATACGCAGTATTTT

V gene: TRBV6-2/TRBV6-3
CDR3 length: 16
clone size: -
J gene: TRBJ1-5
D gene: -
CDR3 protein: CASSVHRGSEDQPQHF
CDR3 DNA: TGTGCCAGCTCAGTCCACCGGGGGAGTGAGGATCAGCCCCAGCATTTT

V gene: TRBV29-1
CDR3 length: 13
clone size: many
J gene: TRBJ1-4
D gene: TRBD1
CDR3 protein: CSVGGQGNEKLFF
CDR3 DNA: TGCAGCGTTGGGGGACAGGGGAACGAAAAACTGTTTTTT

V gene: TRBV7-9
CDR3 length: 15
clone size: -
J gene: TRBJ1-4
D gene: TRBD1
CDR3 protein: CASSSRQGTNEKLFF
CDR3 DNA: TGTGCCAGCAGCTCCAGACAGGGCACTAATGAAAAACTGTTTTTT

V gene: TRBV12-3/TRBV12-4
CDR3 length: 15
clone size: -
J gene: TRBJ1-1
D gene: -
CDR3 protein: CASSPVRGMNTEAFF
CDR3 DNA: TGTGCCAGCAGCCCGGTGCGGGGGATGAACACTGAAGCTTTCTTT

V gene: TRBV5-1
CDR3 length: 13
clone size: few
J gene: TRBJ2-7
D gene: -
CDR3 protein: CASSLATSYEQYF
CDR3 DNA: TGCGCCAGCAGCTTGGCGACAAGCTACGAGCAGTACTTC

V gene: TRBV7-2
CDR3 length: 16
clone size: -
J gene: TRBJ2-1
D gene: TRBD1
CDR3 protein: CASSLAGDREINEQFF
CDR3 DNA: TGTGCCAGCAGCTTAGCCGGAGACAGGGAAATCAATGAGCAGTTCTTC

V gene: TRBV28
CDR3 length: 15
clone size: -
J gene: TRBJ2-7
D gene: -
CDR3 protein: CASSSDQRISYEQYF
CDR3 DNA: TGTGCCAGCAGTTCCGATCAACGGATCTCCTACGAGCAGTACTTC

V gene: TRBV7-2
CDR3 length: 15
clone size: many
J gene: TRBJ2-5
D gene: -
CDR3 protein: CASSLGPLATETQYF
CDR3 DNA: TGTGCCAGCAGCTTAGGCCCCCTAGCCACCGAGACCCAGTACTTC

V gene: TRBV29-1
CDR3 length: 12
clone size: -
J gene: TRBJ1-4
D gene: -
CDR3 protein: CSVGPGDEKLFF
CDR3 DNA: TGCAGCGTTGGGCCAGGGGATGAAAAACTGTTTTTT

V gene: TRBV6-2/TRBV6-3
CDR3 length: 11
clone size: few
J gene: TRBJ2-7
D gene: -
CDR3 protein: CASSWGYEQYF
CDR3 DNA: TGTGCCAGCAGTTGGGGATACGAGCAGTACTTC

V gene: TRBV18
CDR3 length: 17
clone size: -
J gene: TRBJ2-5
D gene: TRBD2
CDR3 protein: CASSPRTSGGEQETQYF
CDR3 DNA: TGTGCCAGCTCACCCCGGACTAGCGGGGGGGAACAAGAGACCCAGTACTTC

V gene: TRBV28
CDR3 length: 14
clone size: -
J gene: TRBJ2-7
D gene: -
CDR3 protein: CASSPRDGGYEQYF
CDR3 DNA: TGTGCCAGCAGTCCGCGGGACGGAGGCTACGAGCAGTACTTC

V gene: TRBV7-2
CDR3 length: 15
clone size: few
J gene: TRBJ2-1
D gene: TRBD2
CDR3 protein: CASRSTSGGWNEQFF
CDR3 DNA: TGTGCCAGCAGGTCTACTAGCGGGGGGTGGAATGAGCAGTTCTTC

V gene: TRBV7-9
CDR3 length: 13
clone size: -
J gene: TRBJ2-7
D gene: -
CDR3 protein: CASSLVRDNEQYF
CDR3 DNA: TGTGCCAGCAGCTTAGTCAGGGATAATGAGCAGTACTTC

V gene: TRBV7-2
CDR3 length: 15
clone size: -
J gene: TRBJ1-2
D gene: -
CDR3 protein: CASSPQGRTEYGYTF
CDR3 DNA: TGTGCCAGCAGCCCCCAGGGCAGAACAGAATATGGCTACACCTTC

V gene: TRBV4-3
CDR3 length: 12
clone size: -
J gene: TRBJ2-5
D gene: -
CDR3 protein: CASSRPTGTQYF
CDR3 DNA: TGCGCCAGCAGCCGACCTACGGGGACCCAGTACTTC

V gene: TRBV6-2/TRBV6-3
CDR3 length: 15
clone size: many
J gene: TRBJ2-5
D gene: -
CDR3 protein: CASTTGRLRGETQYF
CDR3 DNA: TGTGCCAGCACTACTGGACGCCTGCGGGGAGAGACCCAGTACTTC